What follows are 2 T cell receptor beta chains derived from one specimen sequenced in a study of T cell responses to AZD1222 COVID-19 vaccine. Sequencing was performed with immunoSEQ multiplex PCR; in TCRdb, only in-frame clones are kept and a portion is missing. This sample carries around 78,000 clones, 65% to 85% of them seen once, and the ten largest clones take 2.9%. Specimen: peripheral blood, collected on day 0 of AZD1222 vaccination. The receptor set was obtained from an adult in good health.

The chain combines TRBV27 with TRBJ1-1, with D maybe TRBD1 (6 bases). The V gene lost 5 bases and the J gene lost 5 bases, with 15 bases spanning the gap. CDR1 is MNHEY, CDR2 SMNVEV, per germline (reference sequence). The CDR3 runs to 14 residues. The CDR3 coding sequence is TGTGCCAGCAGTCCCCCCGCGAGGGGGACTGAAGCTTTCTTT. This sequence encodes CASSPPARGTEAFF.

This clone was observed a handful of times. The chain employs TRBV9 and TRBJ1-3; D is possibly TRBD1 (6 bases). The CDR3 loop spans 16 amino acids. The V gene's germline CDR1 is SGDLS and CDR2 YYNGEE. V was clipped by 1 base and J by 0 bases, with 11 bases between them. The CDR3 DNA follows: TGTGCCAGCAGCGTAAGAGGGGGGATCTCTGGAAACACCATATATTTT. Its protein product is CASSVRGGISGNTIYF.